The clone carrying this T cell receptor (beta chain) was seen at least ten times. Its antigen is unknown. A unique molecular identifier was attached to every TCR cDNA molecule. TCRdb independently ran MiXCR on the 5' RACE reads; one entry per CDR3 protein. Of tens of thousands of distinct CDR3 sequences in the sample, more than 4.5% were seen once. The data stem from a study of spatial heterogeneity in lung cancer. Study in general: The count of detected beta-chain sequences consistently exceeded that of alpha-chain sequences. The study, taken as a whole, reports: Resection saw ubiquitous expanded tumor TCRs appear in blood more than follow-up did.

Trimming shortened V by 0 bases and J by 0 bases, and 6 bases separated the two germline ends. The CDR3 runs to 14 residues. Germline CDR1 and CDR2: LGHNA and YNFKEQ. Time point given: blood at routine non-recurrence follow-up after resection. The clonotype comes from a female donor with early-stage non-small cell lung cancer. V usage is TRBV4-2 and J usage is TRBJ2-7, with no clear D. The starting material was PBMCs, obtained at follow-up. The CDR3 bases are TGTGCCAGCAGCCAAGACTATAACTCCTACGAGCAGTACTTC. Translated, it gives CASSQDYNSYEQYF.